This T cell receptor (beta chain) was documented in a study of blood T cells in healthy people across ages. Study-level points and caveats: Donor CMV status was unknown, possibly confounding expanded clonotype changes.

The use of a sample-barcoded 5' primer and a J-beta primer mix characterized a second PCR of roughly 7 to 12 cycles. TCRdb reanalysed the 5' RACE reads using MiXCR and keeps one entry per CDR3 protein. The data hold about 830,000 distinct CDR3 sequences, with about 62% observed a single time. With V trimmed by 8 bases and J by 2 bases, 2 bases remained unmatched. The length of the CDR3 is 14 residues. As for this clonotype: Its cognate antigen is unknown.

Total RNA was extracted at no less than 5.5 micrograms per sample. The source is a man aged 30 to 45 in good health. The rearrangement links TRBV12-3 or TRBV12-4 to TRBJ2-1; 11 nucleotides agree with TRBD2. Sequencing was carried out using blood. CDR3 protein: CASCSGRAYNEQFF. In DNA form, the CDR3 reads TGTGCCAGCTGTAGCGGGAGGGCCTACAATGAGCAGTTCTTC.